One sample yielded the 2 T cell receptor beta chains listed below, sequenced in a study of glioma-infiltrating T cells. The iRepertoire nested amplicon-rescue multiplex PCR amplified TCR alpha and beta CDR3s from RNA. MiXCR, applied by TCRdb to the multiplex PCR reads, yields one record per CDR3 protein. The repertoire has 20,000 to 25,000 distinct CDR3 sequences, approximately 23% of them found once; the top ten carry roughly 13%. Sample: glioma tissue, nonneoplastic brain tissue, or PBMCs (not recorded which). Receptors were obtained from a human donor with low-grade glioma or glioblastoma, undergoing nonglioma brain surgery, or in good health (not recorded which).

A note on this clonotype: The junction differs from germline at one of its ends, possibly a read error. This rearrangement joins TRBV7-9 to TRBJ1-1, with D hard to call. The CDR3 extends over 12 amino acids. CDR1 and CDR2 (germline): SEHNR, FQNEAQ (reference sequence). CDR3 DNA: TGTGCCAGCAGCCAAGGAGGGAGAAGAGCTTTATTT. This sequence encodes CASSQGGRRALF.

V usage is TRBV2 and J usage is TRBJ1-1, with no clear D. Germline V gene lookup returns CDR1 SNHLY and CDR2 FYNNEI. This CDR3 has 15 amino acids. Between the trimmed V and J ends, which lost 3 bases and 1 base, there was a span of 12 bases. The DNA for the CDR3 is TGTGCCAGCAGTGATCCTGGGATCTCGAACACTGAAGCTTTCTTT. It is translated as CASSDPGISNTEAFF. The variable domain in full, completed from reference TRBV2 and TRBJ1-1, reads EPEVTQTPSHQVTQMGQEVILRCVPISNHLYFYWYRQILGQKVEFLVSFYNNEISEKSEIFDDQFSVERPDGSNFTLKIRSTKLEDSAMYFCASSDPGISNTEAFFGQGTRLTVV.